The 29 T cell receptor beta chains given below trace back to one sample, sequenced in a study of T cell responses to AZD1222 COVID-19 vaccine. Clones were read by immunoSEQ multiplex PCR, and TCRdb kept only the in-frame ones, dropping some. The sample holds tens of thousands of clones, 85% seen once. Sequences were derived from peripheral blood, sampled 28 days after the second AZD1222 dose. These receptors came from an adult who received the AZD1222 COVID-19 vaccine.

The J gene is TRBJ2-3, the V gene TRBV9, with a possible D match to TRBD2 (5 bases). The V gene lost 2 bases and the J gene lost 2 bases, with 15 bases spanning the gap. Germline assignment: CDR1 SGDLS and CDR2 YYNGEE. This CDR3 comprises 16 residues. The CDR3 region has the DNA TGTGCCAGCAGCGTCTGGGCAACGGGGAACACAGATACGCAGTATTTT. It specifies CASSVWATGNTDTQYF.

The V call is TRBV4-3, the J call TRBJ2-1; D not resolved. CDR1 is LGHNA, CDR2 YSLEER, per germline. The length of the CDR3 is 16 residues. V was shortened by 0 bases and J by 4 bases, with 13 bases between the two germline ends. The CDR3 sequence is CASSQDPLVRYNEQFF. CDR3 DNA: TGCGCCAGCAGCCAAGATCCCCTAGTAAGGTACAATGAGCAGTTCTTC.

The gene calls are TRBV6-6 and TRBJ1-1; 8 bases line up with TRBD1. This CDR3 region has 13 residues. Germline V gene lookup returns CDR1 MNHNY and CDR2 SVGAGI (reference sequence). The junction had 4 bases not matched to a gene; V was cut back by 7 bases and J by 3 bases. In DNA form, the CDR3 reads TGTGCCAGCAACCAGGACAGGGACACTGAAGCTTTCTTT. It translates to CASNQDRDTEAFF.

For this clone: The junction shows a germline mismatch at one end, possibly a read error. CDR3 loop: CASSRREAQYF. The CDR3 DNA is TGTGCCAGCAGTAGAAGAGAGGCCCAGTACTTC. The chain joins TRBV6-5 to TRBJ2-5; D remains unclear. CDR1 and CDR2 (germline): MNHEY, SVGAGI. CDR3 length: 11 amino acids.

This sequence joins TRBV10-3 and TRBJ1-2; D possibly corresponds to TRBD1 (5 bases). Germline V gene lookup returns CDR1 ENHRY and CDR2 SYGVKD. This CDR3 region has 15 residues. Trimming removed 6 bases from V and 0 bases from J, with 14 bases in between. CDR3 DNA: TGTGCCATCAGCCCCTCGGGGGGTGCTAACTATGGCTACACCTTC. Encoded protein: CAISPSGGANYGYTF.

The V and J genes are TRBV7-9 and TRBJ2-1; 13 nucleotides line up with TRBD2. Per germline, CDR1 SEHNR and CDR2 FQNEAQ (reference sequence). Trimming at V came to 5 bases and at J to 7 bases, leaving 8 bases not matched to a gene. The CDR3 sequence is 16 residues long. The CDR3 DNA reads TGTGCCAGCAGCACCATACTAGCGGGAGGGCATAATGAGCAGTTCTTC. Protein product: CASSTILAGGHNEQFF.

The chain is built from TRBV5-1 and TRBJ1-2; the D is unclear. From germline, CDR1 is SGHRS and CDR2 YFSETQ. The CDR3 runs 13 residues. Deletions cut 3 bases from V and 4 bases from J, with 10 bases between. The CDR3: CASSSSPTYGYTF. DNA of the CDR3: TGCGCCAGCAGCTCCAGCCCAACCTATGGCTACACCTTC.

The chain links TRBV10-2 to TRBJ2-5, with D possibly TRBD1 on 6 matching bases. The V end lost 7 bases, the J end lost 3 bases, and 9 bases lay between the germline ends. Looked up from germline, CDR1 is WSHSY and CDR2 is SAAADI. The CDR3 consists of 12 residues. The CDR3 protein is CASTQGKETQYF. In DNA, the CDR3 is TGCGCCAGCACACAGGGTAAAGAGACCCAGTACTTC.

The chain combines TRBV6-5 with TRBJ2-3; the match to TRBD2 covers 10 bases. Germline V gene sequence: CDR1 MNHEY, CDR2 SVGAGI. V was clipped by 6 bases and J by 4 bases; unmatched bases: 7. The CDR3 loop spans 15 amino acids. This CDR3 is CASSSGTSDADTQYF. Written as DNA, the CDR3 is TGTGCCAGCAGCTCCGGGACTAGCGACGCAGATACGCAGTATTTT.

V usage is TRBV5-5 and J usage is TRBJ1-5; maybe TRBD1 (6 bases). The germline V gene has CDR1 SGHKS and CDR2 YYEKEE (reference sequence). The CDR3 spans 15 residues. Trimming shortened V by 3 bases and J by 0 bases, and 10 bases separated the two germline ends. The CDR3 is CASSWTANSNQPQHF. CDR3 DNA sequence: TGTGCCAGCAGCTGGACAGCTAATAGCAATCAGCCCCAGCATTTT.

This clone showed up just once. J is TRBJ1-4 and V is TRBV3-1 (or the pseudogene TRBV3-2); weak D call: TRBD1 (5 bases). The V end lost 0 bases, the J end lost 11 bases, and 13 bases lay between the germline ends. Germline V gene lookup returns CDR1 LGHDT and CDR2 YNNKEL (reference sequence). The CDR3 totals 14 residues. The CDR3 loop is CASSQEGVDFKLFF. Written as DNA, the CDR3 is TGTGCCAGCAGCCAAGAAGGGGTGGATTTTAAACTGTTTTTT.

This clone was seen once. This chain connects TRBV3-1 (or the pseudogene TRBV3-2) to TRBJ1-4; the D is unclear. V shed 2 bases and J shed 7 bases, with 8 bases lying between them. The CDR3 runs to 13 residues. Germline V gene sequence: CDR1 LGHDT, CDR2 YNNKEL (reference sequence). The CDR3: CASSQRLGEKLFF. The CDR3 nucleotides are TGTGCCAGCAGCCAACGGCTGGGTGAAAAACTGTTTTTT.

Concerning this clone: The DNA is omitted, as the CDR3 cannot be located on it reliably, and the CDR3 follows TCRdb's listing. J is TRBJ2-7 and V is TRBV19. The CDR3 is 14 residues long, counting both termini. Germline lookup yields CDR1 LNHDA and CDR2 SQIVND (reference sequence). The CDR3 sequence is CASTLRFGPYEQYF.

V and J are TRBV10-3 and TRBJ1-2, with D unresolved. CDR1 is ENHRY and CDR2 is SYGVKD in the germline V gene. V dropped 8 bases and J dropped 0 bases, with 10 bases sitting between them. This CDR3 comprises 13 residues. The CDR3 DNA is TGTGCCATCTCTCAGGTTACTAACTATGGCTACACCTTC. Its translation: CAISQVTNYGYTF.

This chain uses TRBV7-3 with TRBJ2-2; possibly TRBD2 for D (5 bases). The CDR3 is 14 residues long. Germline V gene lookup returns CDR1 SGHTA and CDR2 FQGTGA. Deletions cut 0 bases from V and 5 bases from J, with 7 bases between. The CDR3 reads CASSLTPGTGELFF. The DNA of the CDR3 is TGTGCCAGCAGCTTAACTCCGGGGACCGGGGAGCTGTTTTTT.

This clone has a handful of counts. This chain links TRBV15 with TRBJ2-1; 11 bases map to TRBD2. CDR3 size: 16 residues. The J segment lost 5 bases and the V segment lost 1 base, leaving 4 bases of the junction unmatched. The germline CDR1 and CDR2 sequences are LNHNV and YYDKDF (reference sequence). In nucleotides, the CDR3 is TGTGCCACCAGCAGAGCCCATAGCGGGAGGGACAATGAGCAGTTCTTC. As protein: CATSRAHSGRDNEQFF. Full variable domain (outside the CDR3, taken from reference TRBV15 and TRBJ2-1): DAMVIQNPRYQVTQFGKPVTLSCSQTLNHNVMYWYQQKSSQAPKLLFHYYDKDFNNEADTPDNFQSRRPNTSFCFLDIRSPGLGDTAMYLCATSRAHSGRDNEQFFGPGTRLTVL.

The chain links TRBV2 to TRBJ1-1; TRBD1 matches at 9 bases. Germline V gene lookup returns CDR1 SNHLY and CDR2 FYNNEI. The J segment lost 0 bases and the V segment lost 3 bases, leaving 2 bases of the junction unmatched. This CDR3 comprises 15 residues. CDR3 loop: CASSEGTGLNTEAFF. The CDR3 DNA reads TGTGCCAGCAGTGAGGGGACAGGGCTGAACACTGAAGCTTTCTTT.

J is TRBJ1-1 and V is TRBV19, with 10 bases identical to TRBD1. CDR3 size: 14 residues. V lost 4 bases to trimming and J lost 4 bases; unmatched junction nucleotides: 3. Per the germline V gene, CDR1 is LNHDA and CDR2 is SQIVND (reference sequence). This chain's CDR3 is CASSTGQGVTEAFF. The CDR3 bases are TGTGCCAGTAGTACAGGACAGGGGGTCACTGAAGCTTTCTTT.

The V call is TRBV12-5, the J call TRBJ1-6; unclear D gene. This CDR3 has 15 amino acids. V dropped 4 bases and J dropped 0 bases, with 7 bases sitting between them. The germline V gene encodes CDR1 LGHNT and CDR2 FRNRAP. The CDR3 DNA follows: TGTGCTAGTGGTTCCGGAGACTCCTATAATTCACCCCTCCACTTT. It is translated as CASGSGDSYNSPLHF.

J is TRBJ1-1 and V is TRBV5-6; perhaps TRBD1 as D (5 bases). The V and J ends lost 3 bases and 3 bases respectively, with 15 bases between them. The length of the CDR3 is 15 residues. Germline CDR1 SGHDT, CDR2 YYEEEE. The CDR3 sequence: CASSWLPGADTEAFF. Here the CDR3 DNA reads TGTGCCAGCAGCTGGTTACCCGGGGCGGACACTGAAGCTTTCTTT.

The V call is TRBV7-8, the J call TRBJ1-6; D not resolved. Germline lookup yields CDR1 SGHVS and CDR2 FQNEAQ. The CDR3 sequence is 16 residues long. Trimming cost V 1 base and J 8 bases, with 15 bases left between them. The CDR3 DNA sequence: TGTGCCAGCAGCTTAGTAGGGCAGGAGGACGATTCACCCCTCCACTTT. Translation: CASSLVGQEDDSPLHF.

As for this clone: A junction end diverges from the germline sequence, so it may reflect a read error. This sequence joins TRBV20-1 and TRBJ2-7; no clear D. This CDR3 has 10 amino acids. Germline CDR1 is DFQATT and CDR2 is SNEGSKA (reference sequence). CDR3 DNA sequence: TGCAGTGCTGTCTCCGACGAGCAGTACTTC. Amino acid sequence: CSAVSDEQYF.

The chain combines TRBV10-3 with TRBJ2-1, with 9 bases fitting TRBD1. The CDR3 is 14 residues long. V was clipped by 10 bases and J by 7 bases; unmatched bases: 11. CDR1 is ENHRY and CDR2 is SYGVKD in the germline V gene. The CDR3 nucleotides are TGTGCCAGTTCCCGGGACAGGGACATGAATGAGCAGTTCTTC. Translated, it gives CASSRDRDMNEQFF.

This rearrangement joins TRBV27 to TRBJ2-3; 10 positions match TRBD2. V shed 5 bases, J shed 5 bases, and the junction held 13 bases outside the gene matches. Germline V CDR1 and CDR2: MNHEY, SMNVEV (reference sequence). The CDR3 runs to 17 residues. The CDR3 loop reads CASSTWTSGIGGDTQYF. As DNA, the CDR3 is TGTGCCAGCAGTACCTGGACTAGCGGTATAGGGGGAGATACGCAGTATTTT.

The V and J genes are TRBV3-1 (or the pseudogene TRBV3-2) and TRBJ2-7; 9 bases are a match to TRBD2. V lost 2 bases to trimming and J lost 6 bases; unmatched junction nucleotides: 8. The CDR3 is 15 amino acids. The V gene's germline CDR1 is LGHDT and CDR2 YNNKEL (reference sequence). CDR3 protein: CASSQQGGRAVEQYF. The CDR3 nucleotides are TGTGCCAGCAGCCAACAAGGCGGGAGGGCCGTCGAGCAGTACTTC.

The chain carries TRBV2 and TRBJ2-5; D not certain. CDR3 size: 11 residues. V lost 2 bases and J 4 bases, leaving 2 bases between the germline ends. Germline V gives CDR1 SNHLY, CDR2 FYNNEI. The CDR3 sequence: CASSELETQYF. The CDR3 nucleotides read TGTGCCAGCAGTGAATTAGAGACCCAGTACTTC.

The genes are TRBV27 and TRBJ2-1, with D maybe TRBD1 (6 bases). Per germline, CDR1 MNHEY and CDR2 SMNVEV (reference sequence). This CDR3 region has 12 residues. V shed 8 bases and J shed 10 bases, with 15 bases lying between them. CDR3 in DNA: TGTGCCAGCCAAAACGGGCAGGGGGAGCAGTTCTTC. Protein: CASQNGQGEQFF.

The chain joins TRBV19 to TRBJ2-7; 10 nucleotides agree with TRBD2. CDR3 length equals 14 residues. The V and J ends lost 3 bases and 6 bases, in that order; junction bases with no gene match: 5. The germline V gene has CDR1 LNHDA and CDR2 SQIVND (reference sequence). CDR3 region: CASSILAGDFEQYF. The CDR3 coding sequence is TGTGCCAGTAGTATCCTAGCGGGAGACTTCGAGCAGTACTTC.

J is TRBJ2-1 and V is TRBV10-3; D call uncertain. V shed 3 bases and J shed 6 bases, with 9 bases lying between them. This CDR3 comprises 13 residues. The germline V gene has CDR1 ENHRY and CDR2 SYGVKD. CDR3: CAISDLGSNEQFF. CDR3 DNA sequence: TGTGCCATCAGTGATTTGGGCAGCAATGAGCAGTTCTTC.